Described below is a single T cell receptor (beta chain) sequence and its context. Libraries were prepared by immunoSEQ multiplex PCR; TCRdb keeps only in-frame clonotypes and omits some of them. The table lists some 13,000 clones, about 36% of them singletons. The sample is drawn from a study of graft-versus-host responses after intestinal transplantation. Germline V CDR1 and CDR2: SGDLS, YYNGEE. V gave up 4 bases and J gave up 7 bases; unmatched junction bases: 11. This CDR3 region has 15 residues. Source: alloreactive CD4+ T cells from a mixed lymphocyte reaction culture, taken before intestinal transplant. Described subset: CFSE-low proliferating T cells sorted from approximately 6-day pre-transplant mixed lymphocyte reaction (GvH or HvG direction). The V gene is TRBV9, the J gene TRBJ1-2, with 9 nucleotides matching TRBD1. The clonotype originates from a human patient who received an intestinal transplant. The CDR3: CASSKRTGGVGGYTF. The CDR3 DNA reads as TGTGCCAGCAGCAAGCGCACAGGGGGCGTCGGTGGCTACACCTTC.